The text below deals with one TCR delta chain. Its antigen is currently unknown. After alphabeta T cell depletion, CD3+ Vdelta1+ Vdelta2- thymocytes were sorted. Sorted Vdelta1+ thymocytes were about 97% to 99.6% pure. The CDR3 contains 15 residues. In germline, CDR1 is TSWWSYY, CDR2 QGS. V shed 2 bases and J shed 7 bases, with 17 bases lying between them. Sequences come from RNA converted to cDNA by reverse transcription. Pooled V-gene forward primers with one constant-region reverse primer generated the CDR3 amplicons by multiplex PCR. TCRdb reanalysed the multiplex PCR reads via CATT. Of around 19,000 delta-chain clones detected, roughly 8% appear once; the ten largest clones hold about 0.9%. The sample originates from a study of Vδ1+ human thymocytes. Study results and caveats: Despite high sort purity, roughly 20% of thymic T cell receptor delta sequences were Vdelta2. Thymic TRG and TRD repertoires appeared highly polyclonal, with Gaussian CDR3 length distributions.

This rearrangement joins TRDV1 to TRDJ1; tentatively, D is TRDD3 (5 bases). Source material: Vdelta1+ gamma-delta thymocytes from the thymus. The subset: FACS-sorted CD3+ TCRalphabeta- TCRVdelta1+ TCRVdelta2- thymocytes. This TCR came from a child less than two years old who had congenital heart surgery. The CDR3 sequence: CALGELPGRSAKLIF. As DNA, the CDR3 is TGTGCTCTTGGGGAATTACCTGGGAGATCTGCTAAACTCATCTTT.